This T cell receptor (beta chain) derives from a study of human T cells and chemical hapten exposure. Time point defined: patch test 3, about 24 weeks after DPC sensitization. The treatment here: therapeutic diphenylcyclopropenone sensitization with weekly scalp DPC. V lost 4 bases, J lost 2 bases, and 4 bases stayed unmatched. The CDR3 has 15 amino acids. CDR1 and CDR2 (germline): MNHEY, SMNVEV (reference sequence). TCRdb re-analysed the RACE reads in MiXCR, keeping a single row per CDR3 protein. The sample records 85,000 to 100,000 distinct CDR3 sequences, 25% to 35% being singletons. The chain has TRBV27 and TRBJ1-4; TRBD1 agrees at 7 bases. The TCR sequence derives from a man aged 35 to 55 with alopecia areata. Some clones in this sample may be carry-over from other donors' samples. The sample here was whole blood, taken in connection with sensitization to the hapten diphenylcyclopropenone (DPC). The CDR3 DNA follows: TGTGCCAGCAGTTCCGGAGGGGGCACTAATGAAAAACTGTTTTTT. Protein sequence: CASSSGGGTNEKLFF.